This T cell receptor (beta chain) derives from a study of long-term antiretroviral therapy in people with HIV. Study-wide results and caveats: Collection of the blood, which took place between about 2003 and 2018, possibly occurred under older ART regimens. Clones that had undergone expansion before ART dominated the repertoire at all time points. Post-ART samples showed increased diversity that remained below transplant donor control levels.

Every participant with HIV received treatment in the United States. Runs used v3.0 of the immunoSEQ assay and were done at survey level. Here immunoSEQ multiplex PCR was the method, and the copy in TCRdb shows in-frame clones only, minus some. The table includes around 32,000 clones, 95% to 98% detected once. This clone was seen just once. Its antigen is as yet unknown. The sequenced sample was unsorted PBMCs, obtained 7.6 years after starting antiretroviral therapy. This receptor was identified in a man aged 25 to 45 with HIV.

DNA for the CDR3: TGTGCCAGCAGCTTAAGTCCAGGGGGCTATGGCTACACCTTC. Translation gives CASSLSPGGYGYTF. The V call is TRBV7-3, the J call TRBJ1-2; TRBD1 matches 7 bases. Unmatched junction bases numbered 3, after V lost 1 base and J lost 4 bases. This CDR3 has 14 residues. Germline V gene data show CDR1 as SGHTA and CDR2 as FQGTGA.